This TCR beta chain appears in the sequencing data of a study of patients and donors after allogeneic stem cell transplantation. TCRdb reprocessed the RT-PCR reads with MiXCR, giving one entry per CDR3 protein. This table holds roughly 190,000 distinct CDR3 sequences, roughly 40% found once. The CDR3 has 17 residues. CDR1 is SSHAT, CDR2 FNYEAQ, per germline (reference sequence). For this clonotype: One junction end does not reproduce the germline sequence, and a read error may be involved.

Sequenced sample: blood, either unsorted or a sorted T cell fraction (not recorded which). This receptor was obtained from a human donor who was either an allogeneic HSCT recipient or a stem cell or donor lymphocyte infusion donor (not recorded which). It is not recorded whose cells these are; they may come from a transplant donor. The chain carries TRBV7-7 and TRBJ2-1, with 7 nucleotides matching TRBD2. In nucleotides, the CDR3 is TGTGCTAGCAGCTCCTCAGACTTGGCGGGGGTACACAATGAGCAGTTCTTC. Its translation: CASSSSDLAGVHNEQFF.